This TCR beta chain was sequenced during a study of beta chain features in type 1 diabetes (dated by TCRdb to 2016 to 2018). A note on the overall study: No differences in mean age, gender distribution, total cell number or subset yield were found between patients and healthy donors. A total of roughly 98,000,000 sorted cells were examined across all samples, and a strong correlation was observed between cell number per subset and RNA yield. Regulatory and stem cell-like memory subsets were isolated from only 8 patients and roughly eight healthy donors, whereas naive and central memory subsets came from all 30 or so donors. The study compared TCRB repertoires of sorted circulating CD4+ T cell subsets between recently diagnosed type 1 diabetes patients and matched healthy donors. Broader findings and caveats from the paper: Sequencing cDNA rather than genomic DNA could over-represent highly expressing activated cells, although activation and CD3 levels did not differ between groups. Naive, central memory and regulatory TCRB repertoires appeared more similar among patients than among healthy donors. Shorter templates might have been favored by PCR, but patient and control samples were amplified and corrected together, so both groups would have been affected equally by any skew. At VDJ recombination sites, patients with type 1 diabetes made fewer insertions and deleted more nucleotides, a pattern implying thymic rearrangement abnormalities. Only small numbers of individuals were included in the HLA sub-analyses, which left unresolved whether HLA type had any influence on TCRB rearrangement. In all four CD4+ subsets, TCRB CDR3 length was moderately but significantly shorter in type 1 diabetes patients.

Its CDR3 holds 14 amino acids, cysteine through phenylalanine. Only the CDR3 DNA is retained, 42 bases long and in frame from the first base. From the germline V gene, CDR1 is SGHTA and CDR2 is FQGNSA. Germline trimming: 1 base from V, 5 bases from J; junction bases outside gene matches: 2. Each donor gave one peripheral blood draw, averaging approximately 0.12 L, which was collected into heparinised tubes. Naive, central memory, regulatory and stem cell-like memory CD4+ T cells were sorted on a BD FACSAria II using a panel including CD45RO, CCR7, CD25, CD127, CD95 and CD27. All sorted populations exceeded 98% purity. PBMCs were isolated immediately by Lymphoprep density gradient centrifugation and stained directly without culture. To minimize batch effects, samples were stained and sorted in pairs, one healthy donor with one patient per experiment. In this sample, this clone turned up a few times. Its antigen target is currently unknown. No base qualities exist here, and no much larger clone lies one base off it.

All of the isolated RNA was reverse transcribed with the High Capacity cDNA Reverse Transcription Kit, so expressed TCRB transcripts were sequenced. Naive, central memory and regulatory T cell samples underwent deep immunoSEQ sequencing, averaging about 3.5 million total reads per sample. Sorted cells were lysed in RLT buffer and RNA was extracted with DNase-treated RNeasy Micro or Mini kits, depending on cell number. Each cell subset was processed separately to prevent cross-contamination, with patient and healthy donor samples processed together. Using the immunoSEQ multiplex PCR, TCRB sequences were amplified from cDNA into 87-bp fragments spanning the CDR3 region. The amplicons were sequenced using the Illumina HiSeq platform. The paper's data handling went like this. PCR bias was computationally corrected using synthetic template baselines, reads within Hamming distance 2 were collapsed, and singletons that could not be merged were discarded. Reads were aligned to IMGT to assign V, D and J genes, CDR3 length, and insertions or deletions at six rearrangement sites. Clonotype counts were normalized to sorted cell number within each subset before computing true diversity and Gini coefficients with the tcR R package. Repertoire sharing was quantified using the overlap coefficient calculated on TCRB nucleotide sequences. This immuneACCESS table, as held by TCRdb, lists in-frame sequences with V and J called but not all clones. Of the missing ones, under half trace to an unresolved V gene in checked studies; the others have no known cause. For V, J and clone size, that table is used; D and trimming come from the DNA. Recorded for this sample are nearly 350,000 clones; roughly 8.8% of them occurred a single time. The ten largest clones capture over 0.95% of the sample.

The sequence links TRBV7-2 to TRBJ2-1; TRBD2 aligns with 7 central bases. The origin of this receptor is a man in his thirties or forties with type 1 diabetes. The sample was central memory CD4+ T cells from blood. This receptor has the CDR3 CASSLGLADNEQFF. The DNA reads TGTGCCAGCAGCTTAGGTCTAGCGGACAATGAGCAGTTCTTC.